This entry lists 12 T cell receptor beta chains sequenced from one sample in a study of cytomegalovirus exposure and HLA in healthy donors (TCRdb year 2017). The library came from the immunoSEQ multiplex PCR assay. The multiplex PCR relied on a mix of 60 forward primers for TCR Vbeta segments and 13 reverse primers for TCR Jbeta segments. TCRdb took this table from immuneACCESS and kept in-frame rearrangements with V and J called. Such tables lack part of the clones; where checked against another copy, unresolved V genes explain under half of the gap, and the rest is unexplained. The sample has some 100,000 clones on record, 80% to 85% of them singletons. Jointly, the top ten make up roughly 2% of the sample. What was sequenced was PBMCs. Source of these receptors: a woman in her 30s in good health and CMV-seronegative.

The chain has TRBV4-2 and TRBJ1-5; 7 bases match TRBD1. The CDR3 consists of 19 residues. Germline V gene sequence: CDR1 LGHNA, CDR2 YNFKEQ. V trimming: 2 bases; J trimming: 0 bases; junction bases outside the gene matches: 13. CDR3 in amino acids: CASSQSLLQGRYSNQPQHF. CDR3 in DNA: TGTGCCAGCAGCCAAAGCCTCTTACAGGGGCGATATAGCAATCAGCCCCAGCATTTT.

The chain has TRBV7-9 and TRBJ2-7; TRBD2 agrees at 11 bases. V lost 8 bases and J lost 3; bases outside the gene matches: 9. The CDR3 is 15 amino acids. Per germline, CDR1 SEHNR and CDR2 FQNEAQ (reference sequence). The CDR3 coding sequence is TGTGCCAGCTCCCAGACTAGCGGGAACTACTACGAGCAGTACTTC. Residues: CASSQTSGNYYEQYF.

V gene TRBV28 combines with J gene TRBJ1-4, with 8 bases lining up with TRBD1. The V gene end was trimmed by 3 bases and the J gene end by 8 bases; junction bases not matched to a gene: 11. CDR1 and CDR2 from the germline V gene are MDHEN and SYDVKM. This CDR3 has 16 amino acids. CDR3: CASSFIGQGKGEKLFF. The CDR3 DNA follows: TGTGCCAGCAGTTTCATCGGACAGGGTAAAGGGGAAAAACTGTTTTTT.

This CDR3 is CASSPSGTGNEKLFF. For the CDR3, the DNA is TGTGCCAGCTCACCCTCCGGGACAGGGAATGAAAAACTGTTTTTT. This chain joins TRBV18 and TRBJ1-4; TRBD1 agrees at 9 bases. The junction had 4 bases not matched to a gene; V was cut back by 3 bases and J by 5 bases. The CDR3 runs to 15 residues. Germline loops: CDR1 KGHSH, CDR2 LQKENI. Drawing the rest from reference TRBV18 and TRBJ1-4, the complete variable domain is NAGVMQNPRHLVRRRGQEARLRCSPMKGHSHVYWYRQLPEEGLKFMVYLQKENIIDESGMPKERFSAEFPKEGPSILRIQQVVRGDSAAYFCASSPSGTGNEKLFFGSGTQLSVL.

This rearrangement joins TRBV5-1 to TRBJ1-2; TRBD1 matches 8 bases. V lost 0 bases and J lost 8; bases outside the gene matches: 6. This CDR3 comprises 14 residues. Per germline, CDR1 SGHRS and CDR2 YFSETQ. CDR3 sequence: CASSLGTGNVGYTF. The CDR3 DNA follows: TGCGCCAGCAGCTTGGGGACAGGGAACGTCGGCTACACCTTC.

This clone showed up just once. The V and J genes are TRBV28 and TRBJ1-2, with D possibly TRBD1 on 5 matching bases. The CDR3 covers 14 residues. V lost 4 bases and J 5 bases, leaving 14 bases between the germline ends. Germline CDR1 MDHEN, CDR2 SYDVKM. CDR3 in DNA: TGTGCCAGCAGTTCCACGGGGACTTCTTATGGCTACACCTTC. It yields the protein CASSSTGTSYGYTF.

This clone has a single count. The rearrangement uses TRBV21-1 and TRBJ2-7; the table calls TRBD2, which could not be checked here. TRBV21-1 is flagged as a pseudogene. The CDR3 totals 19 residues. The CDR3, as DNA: TGTGCCAGCAGCTACTCACTAGCGGGAACTCCCCAAGCGGGTTACGAGCAGTACTTC. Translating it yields CASSYSLAGTPQAGYEQYF.

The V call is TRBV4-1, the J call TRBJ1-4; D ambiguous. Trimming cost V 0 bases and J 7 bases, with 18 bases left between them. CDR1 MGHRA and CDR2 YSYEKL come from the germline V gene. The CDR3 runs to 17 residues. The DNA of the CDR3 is TGCGCCAGCAGCCAAGATTTGTTGGCGCGGCTGGGTGAAAAACTGTTTTTT. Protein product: CASSQDLLARLGEKLFF.

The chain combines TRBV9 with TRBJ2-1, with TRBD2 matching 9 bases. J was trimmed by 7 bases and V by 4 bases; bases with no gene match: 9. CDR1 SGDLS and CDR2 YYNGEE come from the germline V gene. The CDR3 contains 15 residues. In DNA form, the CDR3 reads TGTGCCAGCAGCCGGGTAGCGGGAGTGGGTAATGAGCAGTTCTTC. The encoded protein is CASSRVAGVGNEQFF.

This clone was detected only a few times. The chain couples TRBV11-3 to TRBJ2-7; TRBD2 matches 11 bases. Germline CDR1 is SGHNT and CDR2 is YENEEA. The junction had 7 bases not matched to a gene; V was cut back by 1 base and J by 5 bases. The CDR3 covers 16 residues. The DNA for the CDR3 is TGTGCCAGCAGCTTAGGCCGACTAGCGGGATCCGACGAGCAGTACTTC. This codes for CASSLGRLAGSDEQYF.

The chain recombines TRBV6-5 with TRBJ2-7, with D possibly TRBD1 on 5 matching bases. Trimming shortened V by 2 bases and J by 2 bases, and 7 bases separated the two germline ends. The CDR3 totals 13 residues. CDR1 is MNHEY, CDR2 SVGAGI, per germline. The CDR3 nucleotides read TGTGCCAGCAGTTACGGCAGGGCCTACGAGCAGTACTTC. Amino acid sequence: CASSYGRAYEQYF.

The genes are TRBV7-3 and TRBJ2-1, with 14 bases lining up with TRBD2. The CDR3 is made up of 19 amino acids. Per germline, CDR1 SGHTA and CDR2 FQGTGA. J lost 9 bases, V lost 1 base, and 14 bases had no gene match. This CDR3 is CASSLMPSTSGRASGEQFF. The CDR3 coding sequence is TGTGCCAGCAGCTTAATGCCCTCGACTAGCGGGAGGGCTTCGGGTGAGCAGTTCTTC. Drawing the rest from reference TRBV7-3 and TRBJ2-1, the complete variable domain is GAGVSQTPSNKVTEKGKYVELRCDPISGHTALYWYRQSLGQGPEFLIYFQGTGAADDSGLPNDRFFAVRPEGSVSTLKIQRTERGDSAVYLCASSLMPSTSGRASGEQFFGPGTRLTVL.